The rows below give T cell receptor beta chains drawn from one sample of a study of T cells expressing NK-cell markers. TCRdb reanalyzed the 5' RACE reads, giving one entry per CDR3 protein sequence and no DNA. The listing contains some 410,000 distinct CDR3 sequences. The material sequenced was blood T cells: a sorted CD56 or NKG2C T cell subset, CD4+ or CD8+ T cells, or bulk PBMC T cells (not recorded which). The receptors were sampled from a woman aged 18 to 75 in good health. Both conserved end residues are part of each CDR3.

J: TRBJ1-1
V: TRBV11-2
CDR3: CASSPRAGNTEAFF

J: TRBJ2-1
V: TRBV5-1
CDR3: CASSLDGDRGYNEQFF

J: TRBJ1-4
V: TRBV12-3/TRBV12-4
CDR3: CASSGTKFRATNEKLFF

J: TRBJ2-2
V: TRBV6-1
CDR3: CASSRRTGQNTGELFF

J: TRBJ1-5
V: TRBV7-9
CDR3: CASSFDRGPNQPQHF

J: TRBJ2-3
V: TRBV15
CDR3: CATGEGPDTQYF

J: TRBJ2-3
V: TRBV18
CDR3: CASSPPGLAVTDTQYF

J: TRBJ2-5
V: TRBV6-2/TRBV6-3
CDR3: CASSPTLSTETQYF

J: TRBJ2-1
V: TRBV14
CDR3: CASSHAPDDFNEQFF

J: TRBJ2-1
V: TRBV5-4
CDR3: CASSSGTSVHEQFF

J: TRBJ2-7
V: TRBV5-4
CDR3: CASSPDQGDYEQYF

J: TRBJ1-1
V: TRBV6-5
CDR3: CASSYSGQGNTEAFF

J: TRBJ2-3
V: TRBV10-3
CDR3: CAMAGTVTDTQYF

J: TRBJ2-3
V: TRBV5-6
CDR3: CASSAEAGAGTDTQYF

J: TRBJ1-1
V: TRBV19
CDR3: CASSTGQNTEAFF

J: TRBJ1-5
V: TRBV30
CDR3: CAWSPLDGGKPQHF